This T cell receptor (beta chain) is from a study of spatial heterogeneity in lung cancer. Notes on the study in general: Within tumors, counts of expanded alpha and beta TCRs tracked tumor mutation counts.

Regarding this clonotype: Its antigen is currently unknown.

MiXCR, run by TCRdb on the 5' RACE reads, gives a single entry per CDR3 protein. The data hold 1,500 or so distinct CDR3 sequences, with approximately 4.2% observed a single time. As to time point: sample taken at primary tumor resection. The V gene end was trimmed by 5 bases and the J gene end by 8 bases; junction bases not matched to a gene: 6. Germline CDR1 and CDR2: MNHEY and SVGAGI. This CDR3 has 14 amino acids. This TCR was sampled from a male donor with early-stage non-small cell lung cancer. This material consisted of lung tumor tissue, taken at surgery. V is TRBV6-5 and J is TRBJ2-4; 10 nucleotides line up with TRBD1. In DNA form, the CDR3 reads TGTGCCAGCAGTCAGGACAGGGGGTCGGACATTCAGTACTTC. Its translation is CASSQDRGSDIQYF.